This T cell receptor beta chain was sequenced in a study of vaccination and CD4 T cells after COVID-19. Study overall: Some control cultures received a CEFX pool, which served as the positive control. Others received an HIV-1 Nef pool or no peptide. Notes on the study in general: SARS-CoV-2-reactive clonotypes rose nonsignificantly, with the median going from about 20 to 38.

This clonotype showed up just once. Its antigen is still unknown. With the Oncomine TCR Beta short-read assay, DNA from cultured CD4+ T cells was sequenced. Cultured CD4+ T cells yielded the extracted genomic DNA. TCRdb used MiXCR to reprocess the PCR reads, holding one entry per CDR3 protein. The sample lists 5,500 to 8,000 distinct CDR3 sequences, roughly 74% occurring once. The CDR3 runs 14 residues. The V end lost 2 bases, the J end lost 1 base, and 8 bases lay between the germline ends. CDR1 and CDR2 (germline): KGHSH, LQKENI. As to treatment: 10-day PBMC culture with coronavirus spike peptide pools or control peptides (ViraFEST assay). The authors replaced half the medium with fresh IL-2 medium on days 3 and 7.

The sample consisted of CD4+ T cells from blood, cultured in vitro. This chain uses TRBV18 with TRBJ2-5; D unclear. This receptor was taken from a human donor who had recovered from COVID-19. The CDR3 DNA reads as TGTGCCAGCTCACCATCCCACAGCCAAGAGACCCAGTACTTC. The encoded protein is CASSPSHSQETQYF.